This T cell receptor (beta chain) was sequenced in a study of shared T cell receptors in the human thymus. The J segment lost 3 bases and the V segment lost 1 base, leaving 6 bases of the junction unmatched. This CDR3 is 15 amino acids long. Looked up from germline, CDR1 is SEHNR and CDR2 is FQNEAQ (reference sequence). Assay used: immunoSEQ multiplex PCR; TCRdb lists only in-frame clones, some missing. The data contain about 660,000 clones, 87% of them singletons. This sample was also put to use in a study of human thymus T cells. In that study: The people who donated were healthy Finnish babies having corrective surgery for congenital heart defects. The thymus was resected at corrective cardiac surgery. Gene usage (both V and J) appeared biased in thymic and blood repertoires. Thymic repertoires overlap heavily among unrelated individuals, related research has reported.

The receptor was isolated from a boy less than two years old with a congenital heart defect. Sequencing used thymocytes. V and J are TRBV7-9 and TRBJ2-7, with TRBD1 matching over 7 bases. The CDR3: CASSLVTGLIYEQYF. In DNA form, the CDR3 reads TGTGCCAGCAGCTTAGTGACAGGGCTCATCTACGAGCAGTACTTC.